This T cell receptor (beta chain) was recovered during a study of blood T cell repertoires in COVID-19. Sequencing used immunoSEQ multiplex PCR; TCRdb keeps in-frame clones, though not all of them. The profile shows about 150,000 clones, just over 85% of them singletons. Cohort 3 donors were reported recovered after two negative PCRs, clearance, or symptom resolution. Losses at the gene ends were 4 bases for V and 8 bases for J; bases not matched to a gene: 13. The CDR3 spans 15 residues. CDR1 is SGHRS, CDR2 YFSETQ, per germline. The chain is built from TRBV5-1 and TRBJ1-2, with 8 bases aligning to TRBD1. This TCR derives from a middle-aged man who had recovered from COVID-19. Material: PBMCs or T cells enriched from blood (not recorded which). CDR3 bases: TGCGCCAGCAGCCAGGGACAGGAATTAGGAGGGGGCTACACCTTC. Translation: CASSQGQELGGGYTF.